This T cell receptor (beta chain) was recorded in a study of Ad26.COV2.S vaccination and SARS-CoV-2 variants. Assay: immunoSEQ multiplex PCR; the TCRdb copy retains only in-frame clones and omits some. The top ten clones hold 9.5% to 15% of a sample with 350,000 to 500,000 clones, 75% to 95% of them seen once. Treatment of the sample: 15 to 20 received Ad26.COV2.S at low or high dose, single or two shots; about five received placebo; per-sample allocation not given. Sample collection was performed on day 63 after the first vaccine or placebo injection. The CDR3 has 17 residues. V shed 4 bases and J 0 bases; nucleotides not matched to a gene: 9. CDR1 is LNHDA, CDR2 SQIVND, per germline (reference sequence).

The sample in question was peripheral blood, obtained in a trial of Ad26.COV2.S vaccine versus placebo. The origin of this receptor is a person aged 18-65 years who received the Ad26.COV2.S COVID-19 vaccine or a placebo. V and J are TRBV19 and TRBJ1-5; 7 positions agree with TRBD1. The DNA of the CDR3 is TGTGCCAGTAGTAGAGAGCTTTGGGACAGTAGCAATCAGCCCCAGCATTTT. Encoded protein: CASSRELWDSSNQPQHF.